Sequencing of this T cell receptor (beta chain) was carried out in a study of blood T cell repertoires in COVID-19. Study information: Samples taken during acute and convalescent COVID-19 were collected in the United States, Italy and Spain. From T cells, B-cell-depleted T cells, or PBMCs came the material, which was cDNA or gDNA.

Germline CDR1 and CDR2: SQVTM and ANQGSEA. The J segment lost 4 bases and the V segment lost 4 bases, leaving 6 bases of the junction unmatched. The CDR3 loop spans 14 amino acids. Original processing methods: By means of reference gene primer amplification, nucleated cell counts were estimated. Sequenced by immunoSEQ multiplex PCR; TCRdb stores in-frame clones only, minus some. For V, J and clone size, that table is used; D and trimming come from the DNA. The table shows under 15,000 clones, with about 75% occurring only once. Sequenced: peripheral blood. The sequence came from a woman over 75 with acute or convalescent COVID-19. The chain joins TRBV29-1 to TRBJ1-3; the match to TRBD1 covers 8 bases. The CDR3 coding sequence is TGCAGCGTTGTCAGGGGGCTAGGAGGAAACACCATATATTTT. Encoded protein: CSVVRGLGGNTIYF.